This TCR beta chain was profiled in a study of low-dose radiotherapy and immunotherapy resistance in tumors (dated by TCRdb to the early 2020s). With respect to the entire study: Cohort 1 received 0.5 Gy per fraction every 2 weeks, with a prescribed total PTV dose of 6.5 Gy. Patients were given nivolumab as a 240 mg flat dose every two weeks and ipilimumab at 1 mg/kg every six weeks, with both drugs delivered intravenously. In Cohort 2, 1 Gy per fraction was delivered every two weeks, for a total of 13 Gy over 26 weeks. Eight patients were included in the translational analysis: three from the first dose cohort and the first five from the second dose cohort. Randomization of trial participants into treatment groups was not performed. Aspirin 300 mg was taken orally once daily by patients for four cycles, starting on cycle 1 day 1. Every two weeks, patients got intravenous cyclophosphamide at 200 mg/m2, given one day ahead of each radiation and immunotherapy administration.

Instrument used: Illumina HiSeq 2500. Superscript III and a set of TRAV- and TRBV-specific primers were used to synthesize first-strand cDNA, so that both TCRalpha and TCRbeta chains were covered. TCRs were amplified for 20 PCR cycles with Phusion, using a constant-region primer paired with the adapter attached to the V primers. Isolated mRNA was amplified with the MessageAmp II aRNA Amplification Kit, using a roughly 15-hour in vitro transcription at 37°C. The Dynabeads mRNA DIRECT Purification Kit was used to isolate the mRNA for TCR sequencing. Indexed Illumina adapters were added in a second approximately 26-cycle Phusion PCR, and the resulting products were purified with AMPure XP beads. The published analysis was carried out like this. Custom Perl scripts pooled TCR sequences encoding the same protein, removed out-of-frame sequences and computed each clonotype's abundance. The analysis excluded TCR sequences that were supported by just one read. Repertoire metrics included Shannon entropy, Gini index, clonality, richness, and frequency of TCRs shared between repertoires. TCRdb ran its own pipeline on the public reads, namely fastp trimming at Q25 and MiXCR clone calling, and kept in-frame beta chains. CDR3 protein duplicates are merged, each entry listing the most common genes and DNA. These V and J calls are TCRdb output, not the study's own analysis. This sample lists approximately 42,000 distinct CDR3 sequences; about 25% were detected once. Roughly a tenth of the sample belongs to the ten largest clones.

This clonotype was observed many times. No cognate antigen has been identified for it. No much larger clone is present one base from it, and per-base qualities are unavailable. CDR1 MDHEN and CDR2 SYDVKM were looked up in the germline V gene. V sheds 5 bases and J sheds 14 bases, leaving 19 bases between their ends. From the cysteine through the phenylalanine, the CDR3 covers 13 amino acids. Only the CDR3 part of the read is kept: 39 bases, read in frame from the first base. The intended sense of this specimen's time point label: after trial treatment. The treatment or condition label on this specimen signifies: LDRT plus nivolumab, ipilimumab, low-dose cyclophosphamide and aspirin (RACIN trial). Donors were enrolled in RACIN, a single-arm phase I dose-escalation trial in which nivolumab, ipilimumab, aspirin, low-dose cyclophosphamide and low-dose radiotherapy were combined. Patients with advanced, TIL-negative solid tumors were considered eligible.

The TCR was taken from a male donor with prostate cancer. The chain is assembled from TRBV28 and TRBJ2-4, with no D gene named confidently. Here the sequenced sample was PBMCs, taken after low-dose radiotherapy plus immunotherapy. The CDR3 amino acid sequence is: CASSPPGPRTEYF. The DNA sequence follows: TGTGCCAGCAGTCCCCCGGGCCCCCGGACGGAGTACTTC.